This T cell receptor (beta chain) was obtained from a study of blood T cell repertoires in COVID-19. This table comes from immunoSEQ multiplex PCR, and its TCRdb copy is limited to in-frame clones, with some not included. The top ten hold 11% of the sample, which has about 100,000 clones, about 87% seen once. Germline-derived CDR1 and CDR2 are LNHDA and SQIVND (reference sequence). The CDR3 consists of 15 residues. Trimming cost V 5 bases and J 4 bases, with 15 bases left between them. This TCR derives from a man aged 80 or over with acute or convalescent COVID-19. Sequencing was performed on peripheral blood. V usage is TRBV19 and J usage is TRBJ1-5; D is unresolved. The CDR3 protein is CASSSRTEFNQPQHF. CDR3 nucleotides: TGTGCCAGTAGTTCACGGACTGAGTTTAATCAGCCCCAGCATTTT.